This is a list of T cell receptor beta chains from one sample in a study of blood T cell repertoires in COVID-19. TCRdb keeps only in-frame clones here, not all; method: immunoSEQ multiplex PCR. The table has almost 85,000 clones, more than 70% seen once. The sample consisted of peripheral blood. These TCRs come from a man older than 75 with active or convalescent COVID-19. The CDR3 runs from the conserved cysteine through the conserved F or W. A D gene is named only where the DNA matches it firmly.

TRBV7-8	TRBJ1-1	TRBD1	CASSLPGQLTEAFF	TGTGCCAGCAGCTTACCGGGACAGCTCACTGAAGCTTTCTTT
TRBV2	TRBJ1-2	-	CASRETENYGYTF	TGTGCCAGCCGCGAGACTGAGAACTATGGCTACACCTTC
TRBV14	TRBJ2-7	-	CASSPHRVGEQYF	TGTGCCAGCAGCCCGCACCGCGTCGGCGAGCAGTACTTC
TRBV28	TRBJ2-4	-	CASNNRNIQYF	TGTGCCAGCAACAACCGAAACATTCAGTACTTC
TRBV30	TRBJ2-1	TRBD2	CAWSAVGTSGYNEQFF	TGTGCCTGGAGCGCCGTAGGGACTAGCGGTTACAATGAGCAGTTCTTC
TRBV5-1	TRBJ2-7	TRBD1	CASSLTGDSYEQYF	TGCGCCAGCAGCTTGACAGGGGACTCCTACGAGCAGTACTTC
TRBV24-1	TRBJ1-2	-	CATSDGRARGGEYGYTF	TGTGCCACCAGTGATGGACGGGCCCGAGGAGGGGAGTATGGCTACACCTTC
TRBV5-6	TRBJ1-2	TRBD1	CASSLDRDRGYTF	TGTGCCAGCAGCCTCGACAGGGACAGAGGCTACACCTTC
TRBV12-3/TRBV12-4	TRBJ2-1	-	CASTTGVFEQFF	TGTGCCAGCACTACGGGAGTTTTTGAGCAGTTCTTC
TRBV28	TRBJ2-3	TRBD2	CASRSTRASGATDTQYF	TGTGCCAGCAGGTCCACCCGGGCTAGCGGAGCCACAGATACGCAGTATTTT
TRBV4-1	TRBJ1-2	TRBD1	CASSPRAGTGLNNTF	TGCGCCAGCAGCCCAAGGGCCGGGACAGGGTTAAACAACACCTTC
TRBV4-2	TRBJ2-5	TRBD2	CASSQAGGGQETQYF	TGTGCCAGCAGCCAAGCGGGAGGAGGTCAGGAGACCCAGTACTTC
TRBV10-1	TRBJ1-1	-	CASSESKVTPNTEAFF	TGCGCCAGCAGTGAGTCTAAGGTGACTCCGAACACTGAAGCTTTCTTT
TRBV6-1	TRBJ2-1	-	CASSDLGGRDSYNEQFF	TGTGCCAGCAGTGATTTAGGGGGGAGGGACTCCTACAATGAGCAGTTCTTC
TRBV28	TRBJ1-5	-	CASTGSNQPQHF	TGTGCCAGTACAGGTAGCAATCAGCCCCAGCATTTT
TRBV7-2	TRBJ2-5	TRBD2	CASSPRRLAGDEETQYF	TGTGCCAGCAGCCCACGACGTTTAGCGGGAGATGAGGAGACCCAGTACTTC
TRBV5-1	TRBJ2-1	-	CASSLWQGAHNEQFF	TGCGCCAGCAGCTTATGGCAGGGTGCACACAATGAGCAGTTCTTC
TRBV3-1/TRBV3-2	TRBJ2-3	-	CASSQDMSGADTQYF	TGTGCCAGCAGCCAAGATATGTCAGGGGCAGATACGCAGTATTTT
TRBV6-5	TRBJ1-3	-	CATNPYSGGNTIYF	TGTGCCACCAACCCTTACAGTGGAGGAAACACCATATATTTT
TRBV25-1	TRBJ1-1	-	CASSPHGGDYTEAFF	TGTGCCAGCAGTCCACACGGAGGGGATTACACTGAAGCTTTCTTT
TRBV3-1/TRBV3-2	TRBJ1-6	TRBD1	CASSQGPGGSYNSPLHF	TGTGCCAGCAGCCAAGGCCCAGGGGGCTCCTATAATTCACCCCTCCACTTT
TRBV28	TRBJ1-2	-	CASFHGRDRGYTF	TGTGCCAGCTTCCACGGCCGGGATCGTGGCTACACCTTC